The clone carrying this TCR beta chain was detected a few times. This sample was included in a study of early T cells in non-severe SARS-CoV-2 infection. TCRdb reprocessed the 5' RACE reads via MiXCR and lists one record per CDR3 protein. The table records about 110,000 distinct CDR3 sequences, 9% to 13% of them present only once. CDR1 is LGHDT and CDR2 is YNNKEL in the germline V gene (reference sequence). The ends were cut back, 2 bases at V and 3 bases at J, with 7 bases in the middle. The CDR3 spans 13 residues. The chain is built from TRBV3-1 and TRBJ2-5; the D gene is possibly TRBD1 (5 bases). The sequencing input was whole blood. The origin of this receptor is an adult who was a healthcare worker with PCR-confirmed SARS-CoV-2 infection or an uninfected control (not recorded which). The CDR3 reads CASSQLTEETQYF. In nucleotides, the CDR3 is TGTGCCAGCAGCCAATTGACAGAAGAGACCCAGTACTTC.